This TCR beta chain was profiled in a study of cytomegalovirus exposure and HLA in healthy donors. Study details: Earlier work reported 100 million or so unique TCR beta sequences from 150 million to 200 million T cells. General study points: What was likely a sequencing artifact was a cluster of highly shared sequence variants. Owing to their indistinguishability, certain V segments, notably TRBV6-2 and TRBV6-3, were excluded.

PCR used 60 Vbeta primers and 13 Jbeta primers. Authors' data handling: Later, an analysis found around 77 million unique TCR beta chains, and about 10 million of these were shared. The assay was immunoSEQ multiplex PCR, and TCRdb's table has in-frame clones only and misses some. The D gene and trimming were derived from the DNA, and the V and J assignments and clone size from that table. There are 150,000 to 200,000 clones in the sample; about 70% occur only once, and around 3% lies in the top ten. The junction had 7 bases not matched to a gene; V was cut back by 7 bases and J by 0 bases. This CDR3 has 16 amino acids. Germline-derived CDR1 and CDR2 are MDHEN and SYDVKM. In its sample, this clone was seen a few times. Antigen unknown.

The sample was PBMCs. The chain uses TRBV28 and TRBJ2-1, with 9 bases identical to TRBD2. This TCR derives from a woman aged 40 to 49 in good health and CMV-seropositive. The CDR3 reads CASNRLAASSYNEQFF. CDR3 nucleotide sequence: TGTGCCAGCAACCGACTAGCGGCTAGCTCCTACAATGAGCAGTTCTTC. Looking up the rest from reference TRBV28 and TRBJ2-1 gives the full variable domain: DVKVTQSSRYLVKRTGEKVFLECVQDMDHENMFWYRQDPGLGLRLIYFSYDVKMKEKGDIPEGYSVSREKKERFSLILESASTNQTSMYLCASNRLAASSYNEQFFGPGTRLTVL.